This TCR beta chain was recorded in a study of blood T cell repertoires in COVID-19 (dated by TCRdb to 2018 to 2021). About the investigation overall: Samples covering the acute and convalescent phases of COVID-19 were provided by collaborators in the United States, Italy and Spain. The prospective study material was composed of cDNA or gDNA derived from T cells, B-cell-depleted T cells, or PBMCs. Deeply sampled blood TCRbeta repertoires from subjects exposed to, actively infected with, or recovered from COVID-19 were included in the dataset. The repertoires were released in a freely available public database meant as a resource for research on the immune response to SARS-CoV-2. The samples were drawn from two sources: the first 160 participants of the ongoing ImmuneRACE study, and fewer than 1,500 subjects contributed by 6 global collaborators. Nearly every sample came with metadata listing a de-identified subject ID, COVID-19 status, age in years and sex. HLA class I and class II types, where available, came from metadata supplied by the sample provider rather than from assay-based typing. What the work shows at the level of the full study, not this receptor alone: Clinical and demographic metadata were provided uncurated, with the amount varying by source and participant.

Participants in the prospective study were aged roughly 18 to 100 years, lived in 20 to 30 United States geographic areas, and enrolled through a virtual design. Cohort assignment in the prospective study relied on participant-reported clinical history from a screening survey and a study questionnaire. Exposed participants had been in contact, within 2 weeks of entering the study, with a person who had a PCR-confirmed or clinician-diagnosed case of COVID-19. Mobile phlebotomists in the prospective study collected whole blood, serum and a nasopharyngeal or oropharyngeal swab from every participant. Participants in the prospective study had the option to provide additional blood draws and questionnaires over an approximately 2-month period. Prospective study blood samples were shipped either frozen or at room temperature before DNA extraction. In regard to this clone: It lacks a known antigen. No base quality values were provided; no much bigger clone lies one nucleotide off.

Based on the germline V gene, the CDR1 and CDR2 sequences are SGHRS and YFSETQ. Between the V and J ends, shortened by 4 bases and 0 bases respectively, the junction contains 8 bases. The CDR3 starts with the cysteine, ends with the phenylalanine, and has 13 residues. Just the 39-base CDR3 DNA is kept, in frame starting at base 1. TCRbeta CDR3 regions were amplified from genomic DNA using the immunoSEQ Assay, a bias-controlled multiplex PCR. Processing in the source paper ran as follows. Within the assay, amplification of reference gene primers was used to estimate how many nucleated cells each sample contained. Sequence reads were collapsed and filtered to measure the absolute abundance of every unique TCRbeta CDR3 rearrangement. For each sample, productive Simpson clonality was calculated as the square root of Simpson's diversity index over productive rearrangements. Entries here come from immuneACCESS through TCRdb and include only in-frame sequences with V and J called. Some clones fail to appear in such tables; in the studies checked, an unresolved V gene covers under half of the shortfall, and the cause of the remainder is unknown. The D gene and trimming were derived from the DNA, and the V and J assignments and clone size from that table. This sample lists 200,000 to 250,000 clones; under 90% were detected once. The top ten clones comprise approximately 4.9% of the sample.

The chain was built from TRBV5-1 and TRBJ2-7; the D segment could be TRBD2, given 6 matching bases. Sequenced material: PBMCs or T cells enriched from blood (not recorded which). This sequence originates from a woman aged 50 to 60 who had been exposed to COVID-19. The base sequence is TGCGCCAGCAGCATCGGGGGCTCCTACGAGCAGTACTTC. Translated, it gives CASSIGGSYEQYF.